One sample yielded the 22 T cell receptor beta chains listed below, sequenced in a study of radiation and T cells in renal cell carcinoma. The assay was immunoSEQ multiplex PCR, and TCRdb's table has in-frame clones only and misses some. Of about 49,000 clones listed, approximately 83% are singletons. Time point in this sample: baseline pretreatment blood. Specified treatment: 15 Gy SBRT to primary tumor, nephrectomy 4 weeks later. The starting material was blood, obtained from a patient whose treatment included radiotherapy and nephrectomy. The receptors were sampled from a woman aged 70 to 79 with renal cell carcinoma.

Only a few counts were recorded for this clone. In DNA form, the CDR3 reads TGTGCCAGTAGTACCGACAGGGCCGGTGGCTACACCTTC. Residues: CASSTDRAGGYTF. This rearrangement joins TRBV19 to TRBJ1-2; 7 bases line up with TRBD1. The V and J ends lost 4 bases and 7 bases, in that order; junction bases with no gene match: 6. CDR1 is LNHDA and CDR2 is SQIVND in the germline V gene (reference sequence). The CDR3 runs to 13 residues.

This chain joins TRBV30 and TRBJ2-1; D ambiguous. This CDR3 spans 14 amino acids. Looked up from germline, CDR1 is GTSNPN and CDR2 is SVGIG (reference sequence). V was cut by 0 bases and J by 12 bases, with 18 bases left in between. The CDR3: CAWSVIAGPLRQFF. DNA for the CDR3: TGTGCCTGGAGTGTTATCGCTGGGCCCCTGCGGCAGTTCTTC.

V is TRBV30 and J is TRBJ1-1, with D maybe TRBD1 (6 bases). This CDR3 is built from 12 residues. V dropped 4 bases and J dropped 4 bases, with 10 bases sitting between them. Germline CDR1 is GTSNPN and CDR2 is SVGIG (reference sequence). The CDR3: CAWTTGPTEAFF. The CDR3 nucleotides are TGTGCCTGGACAACAGGGCCCACTGAAGCTTTCTTT.

J is TRBJ1-1 and V is TRBV27, with D perhaps TRBD1 (6 bases). Trimming pared 2 bases from V and 5 bases from J, leaving 15 bases between. The CDR3 runs 15 residues. The germline V gene has CDR1 MNHEY and CDR2 SMNVEV (reference sequence). The CDR3 sequence is CASSLQPGAGTEAFF. The CDR3 DNA follows: TGTGCCAGCAGTTTACAGCCGGGGGCTGGAACTGAAGCTTTCTTT.

This sequence joins TRBV4-1 and TRBJ2-2; D ambiguous. Trimming shortened V by 6 bases and J by 1 base, and 6 bases separated the two germline ends. CDR3 length equals 13 residues. CDR1 MGHRA and CDR2 YSYEKL come from the germline V gene. CDR3 amino acids: CASSPGNTGELFF. The CDR3 region has the DNA TGCGCCAGCAGTCCTGGGAACACCGGGGAGCTGTTTTTT.

V usage is TRBV19 and J usage is TRBJ2-1; 10 bases are shared with TRBD2. Germline V gene sequence: CDR1 LNHDA, CDR2 SQIVND (reference sequence). J was trimmed by 5 bases and V by 5 bases; bases with no gene match: 12. This CDR3 spans 17 amino acids. The CDR3 is CASSLAGARGGHNEQFF. DNA for the CDR3: TGTGCCAGTAGTCTAGCGGGAGCCCGGGGTGGGCACAATGAGCAGTTCTTC.

V is TRBV5-5 and J is TRBJ2-2; TRBD1 aligns across 9 bases. CDR1 and CDR2 from the germline V gene are SGHKS and YYEKEE (reference sequence). The CDR3 sequence is 15 residues long. The trim removed 1 base at V and 6 bases at J, leaving 4 bases unmatched. The CDR3 loop reads CASSLTGTGPGELFF. Here the CDR3 DNA reads TGTGCCAGCAGCTTGACCGGGACAGGGCCCGGGGAGCTGTTTTTT. Full variable domain (outside the CDR3, taken from reference TRBV5-5 and TRBJ2-2): DAGVTQSPTHLIKTRGQQVTLRCSPISGHKSVSWYQQVLGQGPQFIFQYYEKEERGRGNFPDRFSARQFPNYSSELNVNALLLGDSALYLCASSLTGTGPGELFFGEGSRLTVL.

This clone was observed a handful of times. This rearrangement joins TRBV6-4 to TRBJ2-2; D is uncertain. Trimming took 4 bases from V and 3 from J, leaving 9 bases between them. CDR1 is MRHNA and CDR2 is SNTAGT in the germline V gene. The CDR3 covers 14 residues. Here the CDR3 reads CASSAQSYTGELFF. The CDR3 DNA follows: TGTGCCAGCAGTGCACAGTCATACACCGGGGAGCTGTTTTTT.

This chain links TRBV6-6 with TRBJ1-3, with 9 bases fitting TRBD1. The CDR3 loop spans 13 amino acids. The germline CDR1 and CDR2 sequences are MNHNY and SVGAGI (reference sequence). V lost 9 bases to trimming and J lost 4 bases; unmatched junction nucleotides: 4. This chain's CDR3 is CASKTGGGNTIYF. Here the CDR3 DNA reads TGTGCCAGTAAGACAGGGGGAGGAAACACCATATATTTT.

This clone was found a few times. The chain uses TRBV7-9 and TRBJ1-2, with TRBD1 matching 7 bases. V was clipped by 2 bases and J by 8 bases; unmatched bases: 5. Germline-derived CDR1 and CDR2 are SEHNR and FQNEAQ (reference sequence). The CDR3 length is 13 residues. The CDR3 sequence: CASSLQTGSGYTF. The CDR3 bases are TGTGCCAGCAGCTTACAGACAGGGTCCGGCTACACCTTC.

The V and J genes are TRBV10-3 and TRBJ1-1; TRBD1 is a possible D gene (5 bases). The CDR3 loop spans 13 amino acids. Germline assignment: CDR1 ENHRY and CDR2 SYGVKD. V lost 5 bases and J 5 bases, leaving 12 bases between the germline ends. This CDR3 reads CAISSLEGTEAFF. CDR3 sequence (DNA): TGTGCCATCAGTTCCCTGGAGGGGACTGAAGCTTTCTTT.

The V and J genes are TRBV2 and TRBJ2-5; D is possibly TRBD1 (5 bases). Germline V gene lookup returns CDR1 SNHLY and CDR2 FYNNEI. V dropped 5 bases and J dropped 4 bases, with 20 bases sitting between them. The CDR3 has 16 residues. CDR3 region: CASSPSRAGRGETQYF. The CDR3 DNA follows: TGTGCCAGCAGTCCTTCGCGTGCAGGAAGGGGAGAGACCCAGTACTTC.

The chain joins TRBV25-1 to TRBJ1-1; D uncertain. In germline, CDR1 is MGHDK, CDR2 SYGVNS. The length of the CDR3 is 16 residues. Deletions cut 3 bases from V and 2 bases from J, with 16 bases between. CDR3 sequence: CASSDLESPENTEAFF. For the CDR3, the DNA is TGTGCCAGCAGTGATCTGGAGTCGCCAGAAAACACTGAAGCTTTCTTT.

As regards this clone: An end of the junction does not agree with germline; a read error may underlie this. The chain is built from TRBV11-3 and TRBJ2-1; D could derive from TRBD1 or TRBD2 (5 bases each). The CDR3 is 10 amino acids. Germline V gene sequence: CDR1 SGHNT, CDR2 YENEEA. The CDR3 bases are TGTGCCAGCAGCTTAGCCGTGGGGGTCTTC. It specifies CASSLAVGVF.

Ten or more counts support this clone. The rearrangement uses TRBV5-5 and TRBJ2-7, with D possibly TRBD1 on 6 matching bases. CDR3 length: 15 amino acids. In germline, CDR1 is SGHKS, CDR2 YYEKEE (reference sequence). The V end lost 4 bases, the J end lost 3 bases, and 17 bases lay between the germline ends. The CDR3 loop is CASSTGHGELYEQYF. CDR3 bases: TGTGCCAGCAGCACGGGACACGGGGAACTCTACGAGCAGTACTTC.

A remark on this clone: At one end the junction does not follow the germline gene, possibly because of a read error. The gene calls are TRBV7-6 and TRBJ1-5; D is perhaps TRBD1 (5 bases). CDR3 size: 14 residues. CDR1 and CDR2 from the germline V gene are SGHVS and FNYEAQ. The CDR3 DNA reads TGTGCCAGCAGCTTAGGGGGGTACAATCAACCCCAGCATTTT. Its protein product is CASSLGGYNQPQHF.

CDR3 in amino acids: CASSDRTSGEQFF. In DNA, the CDR3 is TGTGCCAGCAGTGACCGGACTAGCGGCGAGCAGTTCTTC. The chain carries TRBV6-1 and TRBJ2-1; 10 positions agree with TRBD2. This CDR3 is built from 13 residues. V lost 3 bases, J lost 10 bases, and 3 bases stayed unmatched. Germline V gene data show CDR1 as MNHNS and CDR2 as SASEGT.

This clone was observed a single time. The chain uses TRBV6-5 and TRBJ1-2; D might be TRBD1 (5 bases). The CDR3 spans 14 residues. CDR1 is MNHEY and CDR2 is SVGAGI in the germline V gene. The ends were cut back, 0 bases at V and 3 bases at J, with 8 bases in the middle. The CDR3 spells CASSYSGDHYGYTF. CDR3 nucleotide sequence: TGTGCCAGCAGTTACTCGGGGGACCACTATGGCTACACCTTC.

The J gene is TRBJ2-7, the V gene TRBV5-1, with a possible D match to TRBD1 (5 bases). The germline gives CDR1 SGHRS, CDR2 YFSETQ. This CDR3 has 14 amino acids. V gave up 0 bases and J gave up 0 bases, with 7 bases separating them. The CDR3 DNA sequence: TGCGCCAGCAGCTTGGAGGGGTTCTCCTACGAGCAGTACTTC. Translation: CASSLEGFSYEQYF.

CDR3 coding DNA: TGTGCCAGCAGCTTCGGACAGTTGCAGTACTTC. The encoded protein is CASSFGQLQYF. This chain joins TRBV5-6 and TRBJ2-5; the D gene is possibly TRBD1 (6 bases). The CDR3 length is 11 residues. The V end was cut by 2 bases, the J end by 11 bases, with 10 bases between. Germline V gene lookup returns CDR1 SGHDT and CDR2 YYEEEE.

The CDR3 DNA reads as TGTGCCAGCAGCTTGTCTACTAGCGGGACAAACAATGAGCAGTTCTTC. This codes for CASSLSTSGTNNEQFF. V is TRBV11-2 and J is TRBJ2-1; 10 positions match TRBD2. Germline CDR1 is SGHAT and CDR2 is FQNNGV. The CDR3 spans 16 residues. After removal of 3 bases from V and 5 bases from J, the junction contained 7 bases not matched to a gene.

The chain couples TRBV7-6 to TRBJ2-6, with D uncertain. V was clipped by 5 bases and J by 4 bases, with 18 bases between them. Germline V gene lookup returns CDR1 SGHVS and CDR2 FNYEAQ. The CDR3 length is 17 residues. In DNA form, the CDR3 reads TGTGCCAGCAGCCCCACTATTCGGACCTCGGGGGCCAACGTCCTGACTTTC. This codes for CASSPTIRTSGANVLTF.